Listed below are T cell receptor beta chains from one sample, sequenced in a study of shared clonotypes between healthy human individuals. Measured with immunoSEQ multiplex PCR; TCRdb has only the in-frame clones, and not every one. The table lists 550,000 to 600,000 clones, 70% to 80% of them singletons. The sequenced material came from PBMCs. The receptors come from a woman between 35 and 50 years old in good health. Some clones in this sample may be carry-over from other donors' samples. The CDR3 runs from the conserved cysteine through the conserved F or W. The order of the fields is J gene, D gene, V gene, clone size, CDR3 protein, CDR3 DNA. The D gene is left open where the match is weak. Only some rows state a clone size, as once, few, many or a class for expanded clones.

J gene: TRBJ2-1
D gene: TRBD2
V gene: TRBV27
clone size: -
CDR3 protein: CASSKTSGIVYNEQFF
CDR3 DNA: TGTGCCAGCAGTAAGACTAGCGGGATTGTCTACAATGAGCAGTTCTTC

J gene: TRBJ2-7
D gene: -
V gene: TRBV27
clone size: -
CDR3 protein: CASSLWVPRPRDVYEQYF
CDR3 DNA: TGTGCCAGCAGTTTATGGGTCCCTCGTCCGCGGGATGTGTACGAGCAGTACTTC

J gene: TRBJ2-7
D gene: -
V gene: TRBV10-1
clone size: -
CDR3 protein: CASSETRRLREQYF
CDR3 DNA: TGCGCCAGCAGTGAAACCAGGAGACTACGTGAGCAGTACTTC

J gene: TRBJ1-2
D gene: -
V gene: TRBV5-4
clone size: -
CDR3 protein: CASSLWGGSYGYTF
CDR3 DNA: TGTGCCAGCAGCTTGTGGGGGGGCAGCTATGGCTACACCTTC

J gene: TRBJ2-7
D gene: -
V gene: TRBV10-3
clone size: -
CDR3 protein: CATVEGGDEQYF
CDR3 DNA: TGTGCCACTGTGGAAGGGGGGGACGAGCAGTACTTC

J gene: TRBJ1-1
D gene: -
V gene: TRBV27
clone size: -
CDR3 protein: CASSLFRDGTEAFF
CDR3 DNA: TGTGCCAGCAGTTTATTCAGGGATGGCACTGAAGCTTTCTTT

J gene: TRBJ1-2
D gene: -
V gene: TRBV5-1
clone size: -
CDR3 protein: CASSPDFYGYTF
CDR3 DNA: TGCGCCAGCAGCCCCGACTTCTATGGCTACACCTTC

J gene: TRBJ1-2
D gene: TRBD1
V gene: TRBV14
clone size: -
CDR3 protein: CASSQPGQGSYGYTF
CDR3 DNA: TGTGCCAGCAGCCAGCCCGGACAGGGGAGCTATGGCTACACCTTC

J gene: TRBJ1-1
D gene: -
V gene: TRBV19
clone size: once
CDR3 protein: CASSPLGGHTEAFF
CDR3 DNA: TGTGCCAGTAGTCCTTTGGGGGGGCACACTGAAGCTTTCTTT

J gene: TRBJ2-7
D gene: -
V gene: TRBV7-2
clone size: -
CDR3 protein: CASSLGPKSEQYF
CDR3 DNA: TGTGCCAGCAGCTTAGGCCCGAAGTCGGAGCAGTACTTC

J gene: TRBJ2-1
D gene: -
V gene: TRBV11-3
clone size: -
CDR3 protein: CASSLVTSGRDEQFF
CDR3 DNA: TGTGCCAGCAGCTTAGTTACCTCGGGGCGGGATGAGCAGTTCTTC

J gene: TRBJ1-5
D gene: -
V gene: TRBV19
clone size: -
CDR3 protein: CASSISRVGNQPQHF
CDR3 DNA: TGTGCCAGTAGTATCAGTAGGGTAGGCAATCAGCCCCAGCATTTT

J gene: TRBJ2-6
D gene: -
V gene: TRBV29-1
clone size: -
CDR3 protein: CSVAGAGANVLTF
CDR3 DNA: TGCAGCGTTGCAGGGGCTGGGGCCAACGTCCTGACTTTC

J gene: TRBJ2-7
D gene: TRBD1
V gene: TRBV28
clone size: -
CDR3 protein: CASSLPGQRPPYEQYF
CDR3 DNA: TGTGCCAGCAGTTTACCGGGACAGCGCCCCCCTTACGAGCAGTACTTC

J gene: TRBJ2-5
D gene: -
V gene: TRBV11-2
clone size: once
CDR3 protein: CASSRQGGETQYF
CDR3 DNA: TGTGCCAGCAGCCGACAGGGAGGCGAGACCCAGTACTTC

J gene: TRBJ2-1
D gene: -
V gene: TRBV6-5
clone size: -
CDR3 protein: CASSNFHEQFF
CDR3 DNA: TGTGCCAGCAGTAACTTCCATGAGCAGTTCTTC

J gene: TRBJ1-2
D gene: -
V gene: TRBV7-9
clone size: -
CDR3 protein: CASSLAGRAGNYGYTF
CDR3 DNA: TGTGCCAGCAGCTTAGCGGGCAGGGCGGGCAACTATGGCTACACCTTC

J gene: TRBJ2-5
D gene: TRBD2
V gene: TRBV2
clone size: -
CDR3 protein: CALGLAAQETQYF
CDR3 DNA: TGTGCCCTTGGGCTAGCGGCCCAAGAGACCCAGTACTTC

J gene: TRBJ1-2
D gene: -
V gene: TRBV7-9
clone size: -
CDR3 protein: CASSRDTNYGYTF
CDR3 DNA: TGTGCCAGCAGCCGGGACACAAACTATGGCTACACCTTC

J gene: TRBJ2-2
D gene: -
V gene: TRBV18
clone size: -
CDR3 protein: CASSPLGAGTGELFF
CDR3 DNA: TGTGCCAGCTCACCACTTGGGGCTGGGACCGGGGAGCTGTTTTTT

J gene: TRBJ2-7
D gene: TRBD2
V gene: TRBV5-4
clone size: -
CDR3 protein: CASSGPGREQYF
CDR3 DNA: TGTGCCAGCAGCGGGCCCGGGAGGGAGCAGTACTTC

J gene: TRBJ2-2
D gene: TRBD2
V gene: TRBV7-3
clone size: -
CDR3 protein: CASSLLAGSNTGELFF
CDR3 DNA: TGTGCCAGCAGCTTGCTAGCGGGTTCGAACACCGGGGAGCTGTTTTTT

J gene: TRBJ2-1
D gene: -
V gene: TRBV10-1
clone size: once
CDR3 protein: CASRGAGEQFF
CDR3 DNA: TGCGCCAGCAGGGGGGCAGGTGAGCAGTTCTTC

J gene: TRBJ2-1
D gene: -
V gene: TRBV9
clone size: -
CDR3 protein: CASSVGTSYNEQFF
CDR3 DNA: TGTGCCAGCAGCGTGGGGACTTCCTACAATGAGCAGTTCTTC

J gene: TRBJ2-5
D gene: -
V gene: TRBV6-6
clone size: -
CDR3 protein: CASSYIRGQETQYF
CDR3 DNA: TGTGCCAGCAGTTATATAAGGGGGCAAGAGACCCAGTACTTC

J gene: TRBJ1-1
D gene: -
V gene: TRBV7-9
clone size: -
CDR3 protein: CASSFGTLRGKAFF
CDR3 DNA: TGTGCCAGCAGCTTTGGAACATTAAGGGGGAAGGCTTTCTTT

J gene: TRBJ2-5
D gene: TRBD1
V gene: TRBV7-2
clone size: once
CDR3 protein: CASSLWDRGETQYF
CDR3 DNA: TGTGCCAGCAGCTTATGGGACAGGGGAGAGACCCAGTACTTC

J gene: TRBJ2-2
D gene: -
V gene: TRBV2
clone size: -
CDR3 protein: CASTTGTGTGELFF
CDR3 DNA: TGTGCCAGCACCACAGGGACCGGCACCGGGGAGCTGTTTTTT

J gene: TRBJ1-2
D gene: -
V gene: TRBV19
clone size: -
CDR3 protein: CASSKGRTDNNYGYTF
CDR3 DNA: TGTGCCAGTAGCAAAGGAAGGACGGATAACAACTATGGCTACACCTTC

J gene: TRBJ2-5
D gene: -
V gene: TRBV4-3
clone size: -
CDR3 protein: CASSQEGWGAGTQYF
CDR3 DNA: TGCGCCAGCAGCCAAGAGGGTTGGGGGGCCGGGACCCAGTACTTC

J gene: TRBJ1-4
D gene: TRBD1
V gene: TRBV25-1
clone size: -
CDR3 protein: CASSEPGQEKLFF
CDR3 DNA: TGTGCCAGCAGTGAACCGGGACAGGAAAAACTGTTTTTT

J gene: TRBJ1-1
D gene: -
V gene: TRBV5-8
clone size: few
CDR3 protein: CASSFQRDTEAFF
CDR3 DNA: TGTGCCAGCAGCTTCCAGAGGGACACTGAAGCTTTCTTT

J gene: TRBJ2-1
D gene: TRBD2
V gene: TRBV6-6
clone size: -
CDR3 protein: CATGLVDEQFF
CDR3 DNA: TGTGCCACGGGACTAGTAGATGAGCAGTTCTTC

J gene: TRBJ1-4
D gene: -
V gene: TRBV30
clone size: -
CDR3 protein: CAWREGTMGKLFF
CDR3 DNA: TGTGCCTGGAGGGAGGGGACGATGGGCAAACTGTTTTTT

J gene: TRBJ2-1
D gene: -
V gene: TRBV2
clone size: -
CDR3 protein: CASGARGRANNEQFF
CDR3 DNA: TGTGCCAGCGGGGCGAGAGGGCGGGCCAACAATGAGCAGTTCTTC

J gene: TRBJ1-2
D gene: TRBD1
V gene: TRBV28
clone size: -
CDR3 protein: CASSLDRDGGYTF
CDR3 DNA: TGTGCCAGCAGTTTAGACAGGGATGGAGGCTACACCTTC

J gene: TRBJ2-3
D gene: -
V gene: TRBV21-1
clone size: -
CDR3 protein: CASSESWPRDRWYTQYF
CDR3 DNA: TGTGCCAGCAGCGAAAGCTGGCCTCGGGACAGATGGTATACGCAGTATTTT

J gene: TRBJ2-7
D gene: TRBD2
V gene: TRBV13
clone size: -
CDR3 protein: CASSRVASGRNEQYF
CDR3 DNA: TGTGCCAGCAGCAGAGTGGCTAGCGGGAGGAACGAGCAGTACTTC

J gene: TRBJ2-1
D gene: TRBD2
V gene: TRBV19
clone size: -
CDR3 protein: CASSLRGTSGSNEQFF
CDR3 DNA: TGTGCCAGTAGTCTCAGAGGGACTAGCGGGAGCAATGAGCAGTTCTTC

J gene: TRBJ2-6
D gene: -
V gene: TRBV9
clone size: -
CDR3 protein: CASSSTAGANVLTF
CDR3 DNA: TGTGCCAGCTCTTCGACGGCCGGGGCCAACGTCCTGACTTTC

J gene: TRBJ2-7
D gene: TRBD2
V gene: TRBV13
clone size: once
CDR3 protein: CASSLGLAGANYEQYF
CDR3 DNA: TGTGCCAGCAGCTTAGGCCTAGCGGGAGCAAACTACGAGCAGTACTTC

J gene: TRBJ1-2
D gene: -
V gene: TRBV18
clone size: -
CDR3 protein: CASSPPTQGGGYTF
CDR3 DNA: TGTGCCAGCTCACCACCGACCCAGGGCGGTGGCTACACCTTC

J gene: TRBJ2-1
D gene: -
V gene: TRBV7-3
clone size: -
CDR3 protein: CASSSSGYEQFF
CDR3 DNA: TGTGCCAGCAGCTCTTCGGGATATGAGCAGTTCTTC

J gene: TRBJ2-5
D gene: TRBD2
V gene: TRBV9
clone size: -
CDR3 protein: CASSAGAASGTETQYF
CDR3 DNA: TGTGCCAGCAGCGCCGGCGCGGCTAGCGGGACGGAGACCCAGTACTTC

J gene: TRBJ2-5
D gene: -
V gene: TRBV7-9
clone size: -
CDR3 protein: CASSLALGQGMSVETQYF
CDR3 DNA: TGTGCCAGCAGCTTAGCGTTAGGACAAGGGATGTCGGTAGAGACCCAGTACTTC

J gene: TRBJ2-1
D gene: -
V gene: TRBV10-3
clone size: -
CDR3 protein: CAISDPRGREYNEQFF
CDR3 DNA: TGTGCCATCAGTGATCCCCGGGGGCGGGAATACAATGAGCAGTTCTTC

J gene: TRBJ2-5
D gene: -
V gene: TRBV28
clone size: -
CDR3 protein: CASSLWAGGQETQYF
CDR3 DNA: TGTGCCAGCAGTTTATGGGCTGGGGGGCAAGAGACCCAGTACTTC

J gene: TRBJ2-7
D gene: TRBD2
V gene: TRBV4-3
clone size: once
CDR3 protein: CASSQDPSGSAYEQYF
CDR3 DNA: TGCGCCAGCAGCCAGGACCCTAGCGGGAGCGCCTACGAGCAGTACTTC

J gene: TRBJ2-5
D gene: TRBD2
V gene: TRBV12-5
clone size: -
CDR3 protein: CASGWPTTSGIQETQYF
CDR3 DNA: TGTGCTAGTGGTTGGCCCACGACTAGCGGTATCCAAGAGACCCAGTACTTC

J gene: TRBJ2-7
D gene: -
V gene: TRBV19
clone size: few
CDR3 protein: CASSSAGTPTTYEQYF
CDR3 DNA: TGTGCCAGTAGCAGCGCCGGGACTCCTACGACTTACGAGCAGTACTTC

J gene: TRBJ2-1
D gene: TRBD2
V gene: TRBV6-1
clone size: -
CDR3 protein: CASSTGLAGAGEQFF
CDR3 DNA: TGTGCCAGCAGCACAGGACTAGCGGGAGCAGGTGAGCAGTTCTTC

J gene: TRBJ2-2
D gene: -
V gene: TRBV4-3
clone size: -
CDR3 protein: CASSQTEYNTGELFF
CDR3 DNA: TGCGCCAGCAGCCAAACGGAATACAACACCGGGGAGCTGTTTTTT

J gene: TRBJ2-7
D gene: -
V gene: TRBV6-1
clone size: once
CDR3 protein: CASSQKLTYSYEQYF
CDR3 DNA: TGTGCCAGCAGCCAAAAACTTACATACTCCTACGAGCAGTACTTC

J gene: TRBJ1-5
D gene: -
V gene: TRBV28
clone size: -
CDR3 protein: CASSRVALNQPQHF
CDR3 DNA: TGTGCCAGCTCCCGTGTAGCTTTAAATCAGCCCCAGCATTTT

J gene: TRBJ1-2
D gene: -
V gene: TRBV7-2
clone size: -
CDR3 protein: CASSTDGYGYTF
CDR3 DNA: TGTGCCAGCAGCACGGACGGTTATGGCTACACCTTC

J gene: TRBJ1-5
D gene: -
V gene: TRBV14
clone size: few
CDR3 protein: CASSQNSNQPQHF
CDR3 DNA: TGTGCCAGCAGCCAGAATAGCAATCAGCCCCAGCATTTT

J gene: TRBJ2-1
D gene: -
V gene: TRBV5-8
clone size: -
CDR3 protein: CASSYGVVTRSEQFF
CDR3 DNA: TGTGCCAGCAGCTATGGGGTTGTAACGAGGAGTGAGCAGTTCTTC

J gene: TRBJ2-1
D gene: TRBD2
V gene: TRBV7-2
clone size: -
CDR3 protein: CASSPGTSGYNEQFF
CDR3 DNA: TGTGCCAGCAGCCCAGGGACTAGCGGTTACAATGAGCAGTTCTTC

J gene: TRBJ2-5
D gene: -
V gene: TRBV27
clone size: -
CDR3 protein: CASSLRRQETQYF
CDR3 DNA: TGTGCCAGCAGTTTGCGGCGGCAAGAGACCCAGTACTTC